Listed below are T cell receptor beta chains from one sample, sequenced in a study of blood T cell repertoires in COVID-19. Using immunoSEQ multiplex PCR, the repertoire was profiled, and TCRdb retains in-frame clones only, with some absent. The repertoire has some 200,000 clones, roughly 87% of them found once; the top ten carry roughly 7.2%. The sequenced sample consisted of PBMCs or T cells enriched from blood (not recorded which). The receptor set was obtained from a man aged 25-40 years in a cohort exposed to, infected with or recovered from COVID-19 (not recorded which). CDR3s include the opening cysteine and the closing phenylalanine or tryptophan. Each record gives: J gene, D gene, V gene, clone size, CDR3 DNA, CDR3 protein. D genes are given only for firm matches. Clone size is stated in some rows and not others, as once, few, many or a class when expanded.

TRBJ1-1	-	TRBV30	-	TGTGCCTGGGGACAGTCAAACACTGAAGCTTTCTTT	CAWGQSNTEAFF
TRBJ1-6	TRBD1	TRBV19	-	TGTGCCAGTAGCACCAGGACAGGGGGTCGGTCACCCCTCCACTTT	CASSTRTGGRSPLHF
TRBJ2-2	-	TRBV5-1	-	TGCGCCAGCAGCTTGGCCGTAGGGGGAGTAACGAACACCGGGGAGCTGTTTTTT	CASSLAVGGVTNTGELFF
TRBJ1-6	TRBD1	TRBV10-3	few	TGTGCCATCTCGGGACAGGGGGGGAATTCACCCCTCCACTTT	CAISGQGGNSPLHF
TRBJ2-2	TRBD2	TRBV7-9	-	TGTGCCAGCACCCTAGGGCGGGAGTGGAATACCGGGGAGCTGTTTTTT	CASTLGREWNTGELFF
TRBJ1-2	-	TRBV19	-	TGTGCCAGTAGTATAGCATCCGGTGGCTACACCTTC	CASSIASGGYTF
TRBJ2-5	TRBD1	TRBV28	-	TGTGCCAGCAGCGGGACAGGGGGGACCCAAGAGACCCAGTACTTC	CASSGTGGTQETQYF
TRBJ1-2	-	TRBV28	-	TGTGCCAGCAGTCCCATGAGTCAGGGGAATTATGGCTACACCTTC	CASSPMSQGNYGYTF
TRBJ1-5	TRBD1	TRBV4-2	-	TGTGCCAGCAGCCCCCGACAGGGGGATCAGCCCCAGCATTTT	CASSPRQGDQPQHF
TRBJ2-4	-	TRBV6-1	-	TGTGCCAGCAGGTGGGGGCTGGGGGACAAAAACATTCAGTACTTC	CASRWGLGDKNIQYF
TRBJ2-7	TRBD1	TRBV27	-	TGTGCCAGCAGTTCCCGGGACAGTACCTACGAGCAGTACTTC	CASSSRDSTYEQYF
TRBJ2-5	-	TRBV10-1	few	TGCGCCAGCAGTGAGTCCCGGGATGAAGAGACCCAGTACTTC	CASSESRDEETQYF
TRBJ1-1	-	TRBV4-1	once	TGCGCCAGCAGCCAGGAGCAAACAACTAACACTGAAGCTTTCTTT	CASSQEQTTNTEAFF
TRBJ2-4	TRBD1	TRBV15	-	TGTGCCACCAGCAGACCCGATACAGGGGTCAAAAACATTCAGTACTTC	CATSRPDTGVKNIQYF
TRBJ1-5	-	TRBV5-1	-	TGCGCCAGCAGCTTGGACAGTAGCAATCAGCCCCAGCATTTT	CASSLDSSNQPQHF
TRBJ2-7	-	TRBV18	-	TGTGCCAGCTCACCAGGTCGGCAGGGACTCTACGAGCAGTACTTC	CASSPGRQGLYEQYF
TRBJ1-1	-	TRBV7-9	once	TGTGCCAGCAGCTTATCGGAGACGAACACTGAAGCTTTCTTT	CASSLSETNTEAFF
TRBJ1-2	TRBD1	TRBV24-1	-	TGTGCCACCAGTGAAGCCGGGACAGGGAACTATGGCTACACCTTC	CATSEAGTGNYGYTF
TRBJ1-4	TRBD1	TRBV7-6	-	TGTGCCAGCAGCTTAATCGGACAGGGGGCCTCAACTAATGAAAAACTGTTTTTT	CASSLIGQGASTNEKLFF
TRBJ1-2	TRBD1	TRBV6-5	-	TGTGCCAGCAGTTCTTACGGACAGGGAAACTATGGCTACACCTTC	CASSSYGQGNYGYTF
TRBJ1-6	-	TRBV11-2	-	TGTGCCAGCAGCTTAGATGGAGACAGTAATTCACCCCTCCACTTT	CASSLDGDSNSPLHF
TRBJ2-1	-	TRBV4-2	-	TGTGCCAGCAGCCAAGACTTACGGTATACCTACAATGAGCAGTTCTTC	CASSQDLRYTYNEQFF
TRBJ1-2	-	TRBV4-2	-	TGTGCCAGCAGCCAGGAAGGGGCCTACACTAACTATGGCTACACCTTC	CASSQEGAYTNYGYTF
TRBJ1-3	TRBD1	TRBV6-5	-	TGTGCCAGCAGTTACTCAGGGACAGCCTCTGGAAACACCATATATTTT	CASSYSGTASGNTIYF
TRBJ1-4	-	TRBV2	-	TGTGCCAGCAGTGAACTGAGAACTGGGGGCGAAAAACTGTTTTTT	CASSELRTGGEKLFF
TRBJ2-5	TRBD1	TRBV5-6	-	TGTGCCAGCAGCCTGGGACAGGGCCAAGAGACCCAGTACTTC	CASSLGQGQETQYF
TRBJ1-5	-	TRBV4-2	-	TGTGCCAGCAGCCAAGATCAAGGGGTTAACCAGCCCCAGCATTTT	CASSQDQGVNQPQHF
TRBJ2-1	TRBD2	TRBV19	-	TGTGCCAGTAGTATAGATTGGACTAGCTCTTTTCAGTTCTTC	CASSIDWTSSFQFF
TRBJ2-5	TRBD2	TRBV7-6	-	TGTGCCAGCAGCTTAGGACTAGCGGTACAAGAGACCCAGTACTTC	CASSLGLAVQETQYF
TRBJ1-1	TRBD1	TRBV29-1	-	TGCAGCGTGACAGGGCTGACTGAAGCTTTCTTT	CSVTGLTEAFF
TRBJ2-1	TRBD2	TRBV7-6	-	TGTGCCAGCAGCTCGCGACGAGGACTAGCGGGATATGAGCAGTTCTTC	CASSSRRGLAGYEQFF
TRBJ1-6	TRBD1	TRBV19	-	TGTGCCAGTAGACCAACCACCTTCAGGGGGGACTCACCCCTCCACTTT	CASRPTTFRGDSPLHF
TRBJ2-2	TRBD2	TRBV7-9	-	TGTGCCAGCAGCTTAGCGGGAGGGCTTGCTTACACCGGGGAGCTGTTTTTT	CASSLAGGLAYTGELFF
TRBJ2-5	-	TRBV6-2/TRBV6-3	-	TGTGCCAGCAGTGCGATGACAGGTCCGAGGGAGACCCAGTACTTC	CASSAMTGPRETQYF